The 19 T cell receptor beta chains given below trace back to one sample, sequenced in a study of cytomegalovirus exposure and HLA in healthy donors. The study ran its PCR with 60 Vbeta and 13 Jbeta primers. The method was immunoSEQ multiplex PCR; TCRdb's version includes in-frame clones alone and lacks a portion of them. This sample's table has approximately 50,000 clones. Sample: PBMCs. The receptors come from a female donor in good health and CMV-seronegative.

The chain joins TRBV6-5 to TRBJ1-5; 8 bases map to TRBD1. The CDR3 has 15 amino acids. Per germline, CDR1 MNHEY and CDR2 SVGAGI. After removal of 4 bases from V and 7 bases from J, the junction contained 9 bases not matched to a gene. CDR3 nucleotides: TGTGCCAGCAGTTCGGACAGGGATTATGGACAGCCCCAGCATTTT. The encoded protein is CASSSDRDYGQPQHF.

The V call is TRBV18, the J call TRBJ1-2; 7 bases map to TRBD1. CDR3 length equals 15 residues. The germline CDR1 and CDR2 sequences are KGHSH and LQKENI. The V segment lost 3 bases and the J segment 0 bases; nucleotides outside the gene matches: 4. The CDR3 here is CASSPNRGANYGYTF. The CDR3 DNA sequence: TGTGCCAGCTCACCCAACAGGGGAGCTAACTATGGCTACACCTTC.

CDR3 nucleotides: TGCGCCAGCAAGGAGCGGAATTACAATGAGCAGTTCTTC. Encoded protein: CASKERNYNEQFF. J is TRBJ2-1 and V is TRBV5-1; D may be TRBD2 (5 bases). Germline assignment: CDR1 SGHRS and CDR2 YFSETQ. The CDR3 consists of 13 residues. With 6 bases removed from V and 4 bases from J, the gap between germline ends came to 11 bases.

The V and J genes are TRBV6-5 and TRBJ1-5; D perhaps matches TRBD1 (5 bases). Trimming removed 8 bases at V and 7 bases at J, with 21 bases between. Germline CDR1 reads MNHEY; CDR2 reads SVGAGI. This CDR3 comprises 15 residues. The DNA for the CDR3 is TGTGCCAGCGGACCGCGGGGGGGGAGCGGGCAGCCCCAGCATTTT. Its translation is CASGPRGGSGQPQHF.

The gene calls are TRBV2 and TRBJ1-1; no reliable D call. V was cut by 5 bases and J by 0 bases, with 7 bases left in between. The V gene's germline CDR1 is SNHLY and CDR2 FYNNEI. The CDR3 has 13 amino acids. The CDR3 nucleotides are TGTGCCAGCAGTCCAGAGGTGAACACTGAAGCTTTCTTT. Translated, it gives CASSPEVNTEAFF.

The CDR3 DNA is TGTGCCAGTAGTTTACAGGGGACGAACACTGAAGCTTTCTTT. Residues: CASSLQGTNTEAFF. The gene calls are TRBV19 and TRBJ1-1; 7 bases match TRBD1. Germline trimming cut 5 bases from V and 1 base from J; bases unmatched to any gene: 4. The CDR3 has 14 residues. Germline V gene lookup returns CDR1 LNHDA and CDR2 SQIVND (reference sequence).

V and J are TRBV6-6 and TRBJ2-1; TRBD2 agrees at 9 bases. The germline CDR1 and CDR2 sequences are MNHNY and SVGAGI (reference sequence). There are 14 residues in the CDR3. V dropped 6 bases and J dropped 5; count of bases not matched to a gene: 5. This CDR3 reads CASRPSGAHNEQFF. The CDR3 DNA sequence: TGTGCCAGCAGACCTAGCGGGGCCCACAATGAGCAGTTCTTC.

This chain's CDR3 is CASSAGQGGKQYF. CDR3 DNA sequence: TGTGCCAGTAGCGCGGGACAGGGGGGAAAGCAGTACTTC. The chain employs TRBV19 and TRBJ2-7, with 11 bases that match TRBD1. J gave up 8 bases and V 6 bases, and 6 bases lay outside the gene matches. CDR1 and CDR2 (germline): LNHDA, SQIVND (reference sequence). The CDR3 has 13 residues.

The chain couples TRBV4-3 to TRBJ2-5, with D tentatively TRBD2 (5 bases). CDR3 length: 15 amino acids. V lost 1 base and J lost 5, with 14 bases in between. The germline gives CDR1 LGHNA, CDR2 YSLEER. CDR3 residues: CASSQGRGPRETQYF. In DNA, the CDR3 is TGCGCCAGCAGCCAAGGGCGAGGGCCTAGGGAGACCCAGTACTTC.

The chain links TRBV18 to TRBJ1-1, with D unclear. V lost 6 bases and J 1 base, leaving 12 bases between the germline ends. This CDR3 has 14 amino acids. From germline, CDR1 is KGHSH and CDR2 LQKENI. The CDR3, as DNA: TGTGCCAGCTCCCCCGGTGGTTCGAACACTGAAGCTTTCTTT. Protein sequence: CASSPGGSNTEAFF. The whole variable domain, filled in from reference TRBV18 and TRBJ1-1, reads NAGVMQNPRHLVRRRGQEARLRCSPMKGHSHVYWYRQLPEEGLKFMVYLQKENIIDESGMPKERFSAEFPKEGPSILRIQQVVRGDSAAYFCASSPGGSNTEAFFGQGTRLTVV.

The J gene is TRBJ2-2, the V gene TRBV6-1, with 8 bases matching TRBD1. With V trimmed by 6 bases and J by 0 bases, 3 bases remained unmatched. Germline-derived CDR1 and CDR2 are MNHNS and SASEGT. The CDR3 is made up of 15 amino acids. The CDR3 nucleotides read TGTGCCAGCAGACGGACAGGGACGAACACCGGGGAGCTGTTTTTT. It translates to CASRRTGTNTGELFF.

This sequence joins TRBV9 and TRBJ2-6; D ambiguous. CDR3 length: 15 residues. The ends were cut back, 2 bases at V and 0 bases at J, with 6 bases in the middle. The germline gives CDR1 SGDLS, CDR2 YYNGEE. The CDR3 sequence is CASSVRDSGANVLTF. Written as DNA, the CDR3 is TGTGCCAGCAGCGTCCGAGACTCTGGGGCCAACGTCCTGACTTTC.

This chain uses TRBV9 with TRBJ1-5; D remains unclear. Germline V gene sequence: CDR1 SGDLS, CDR2 YYNGEE. The CDR3 sequence is 14 residues long. The V gene lost 0 bases and the J gene lost 6 bases, with 10 bases spanning the gap. CDR3 sequence: CASSVDGLGQPQHF. In nucleotides, the CDR3 is TGTGCCAGCAGCGTAGATGGGCTCGGTCAGCCCCAGCATTTT. The variable domain in full, completed from reference TRBV9 and TRBJ1-5, reads DSGVTQTPKHLITATGQRVTLRCSPRSGDLSVYWYQQSLDQGLQFLIQYYNGEERAKGNILERFSAQQFPDLHSELNLSSLELGDSALYFCASSVDGLGQPQHFGDGTRLSIL.

The CDR3 nucleotides read TGCAGCGTCCTGAACCCAGGAGGCGTTGAAAAACTGTTTTTT. The encoded protein is CSVLNPGGVEKLFF. The chain combines TRBV29-1 with TRBJ1-4; D remains unclear. This CDR3 comprises 14 residues. Trimming removed 6 bases from V and 7 bases from J, with 18 bases in between. Germline-derived CDR1 and CDR2 are SQVTM and ANQGSEA. The whole variable domain, remainder taken from reference TRBV29-1 and TRBJ1-4, is SAVISQKPSRDICQRGTSLTIQCQVDSQVTMMFWYRQQPGQSLTLIATANQGSEATYESGFVIDKFPISRPNLTFSTLTVSNMSPEDSSIYLCSVLNPGGVEKLFFGSGTQLSVL.

The V and J genes are TRBV19 and TRBJ2-1, with D unclear. The CDR3 runs 12 residues. Between the trimmed V and J ends, which lost 7 bases and 1 base, there was a span of 5 bases. Germline-derived CDR1 and CDR2 are LNHDA and SQIVND (reference sequence). The CDR3 loop is CASTASYNEQFF. For the CDR3, the DNA is TGTGCCAGTACAGCGTCCTACAATGAGCAGTTCTTC.

The chain has TRBV30 and TRBJ2-3; 8 bases are a match to TRBD1. The germline V gene encodes CDR1 GTSNPN and CDR2 SVGIG (reference sequence). The CDR3 is 13 residues long. The trim removed 3 bases at V and 6 bases at J, leaving 5 bases unmatched. The CDR3 nucleotides are TGTGCCTGGAGAACAGGGGGGATGGATACGCAGTATTTT. Encoded protein: CAWRTGGMDTQYF.

The chain is built from TRBV19 and TRBJ1-2; D is ambiguous. The CDR3 is 14 amino acids. Germline CDR1 LNHDA, CDR2 SQIVND (reference sequence). V was shortened by 6 bases and J by 3 bases, with 14 bases between the two germline ends. The CDR3 sequence: CASRITVAYYGYTF. The DNA of the CDR3 is TGTGCCAGTAGGATCACAGTGGCATACTATGGCTACACCTTC.

This chain joins TRBV6-5 and TRBJ1-2; 8 bases map to TRBD1. V lost 2 bases to trimming and J lost 7 bases; unmatched junction nucleotides: 6. The CDR3 runs to 14 residues. Germline CDR1 and CDR2: MNHEY and SVGAGI. The CDR3 bases are TGTGCCAGCAGTTACGGACAGGGCAAGGGTGGCTACACCTTC. Translating gives CASSYGQGKGGYTF.

CDR3: CASSPLAGGLNEQFF. The DNA for the CDR3 is TGTGCCAGCAGCCCTCTAGCGGGGGGTCTGAATGAGCAGTTCTTC. The rearrangement uses TRBV5-4 and TRBJ2-1; 11 bases match TRBD2. In germline, CDR1 is SGHNT, CDR2 YYREEE (reference sequence). With V trimmed by 4 bases and J by 7 bases, 7 bases remained unmatched. This CDR3 region has 15 residues. Full variable domain (missing parts from reference TRBV5-4 and TRBJ2-1): ETGVTQSPTHLIKTRGQQVTLRCSSQSGHNTVSWYQQALGQGPQFIFQYYREEENGRGNFPPRFSGLQFPNYSSELNVNALELDDSALYLCASSPLAGGLNEQFFGPGTRLTVL.